This T cell receptor beta chain was sequenced during a study of cytomegalovirus exposure and HLA in healthy donors. Study-level information: Earlier, roughly 120 million unique TCR beta sequences were recovered from about 179 million T cells by an analysis.

The PCR was carried out with 60 Vbeta primers and 13 Jbeta primers. Assay: immunoSEQ multiplex PCR; the TCRdb copy retains only in-frame clones and omits some. Here the sample table reports roughly 62,000 clones. Study outcomes and limitations: A list of 150 or so TCR beta chains associated with cytomegalovirus was given. The analysis excluded some indistinguishable V segments, including TRBV6-2 and TRBV6-3.

Healthy bone marrow donors made up the cohort. CDR1 is SGHRS, CDR2 YFSETQ, per germline. There are 13 residues in the CDR3. V dropped 2 bases and J dropped 4; count of bases not matched to a gene: 0. A remark on this clone: Its target is unknown. The same CDR3 is also encoded by other DNA sequences in this sample.

Sequenced material: PBMCs. This TCR was sampled from a woman younger than 35 in good health and CMV-seronegative. The V and J genes are TRBV5-1 and TRBJ1-5; the match to TRBD1 covers 7 bases. The chain's CDR3 is CASSLQGNQPQHF. Written as DNA, the CDR3 is TGCGCCAGCAGCTTACAGGGGAATCAGCCCCAGCATTTT. Based on the CDR3 plus reference TRBV5-1 and TRBJ1-5, the full variable domain is KAGVTQTPRYLIKTRGQQVTLSCSPISGHRSVSWYQQTPGQGLQFLFEYFSETQRNKGNFPGRFSGRQFSNSRSEMNVSTLELGDSALYLCASSLQGNQPQHFGDGTRLSIL.